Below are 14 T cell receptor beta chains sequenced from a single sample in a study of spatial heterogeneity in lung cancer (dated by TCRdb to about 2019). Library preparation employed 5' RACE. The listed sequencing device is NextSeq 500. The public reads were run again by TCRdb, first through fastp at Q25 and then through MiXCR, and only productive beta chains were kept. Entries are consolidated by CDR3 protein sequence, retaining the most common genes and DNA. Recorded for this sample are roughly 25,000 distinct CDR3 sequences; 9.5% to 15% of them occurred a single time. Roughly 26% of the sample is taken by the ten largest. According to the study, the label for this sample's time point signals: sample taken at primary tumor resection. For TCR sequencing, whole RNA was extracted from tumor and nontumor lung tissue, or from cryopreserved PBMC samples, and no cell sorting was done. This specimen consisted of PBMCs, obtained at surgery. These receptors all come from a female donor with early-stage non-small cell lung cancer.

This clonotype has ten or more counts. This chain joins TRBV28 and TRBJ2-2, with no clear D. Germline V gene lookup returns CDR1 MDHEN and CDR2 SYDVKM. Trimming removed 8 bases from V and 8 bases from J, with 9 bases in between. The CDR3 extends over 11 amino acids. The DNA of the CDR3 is TGTGCCAGCGGAGAGTTGGGGGAGCTGTTTTTT. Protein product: CASGELGELFF.

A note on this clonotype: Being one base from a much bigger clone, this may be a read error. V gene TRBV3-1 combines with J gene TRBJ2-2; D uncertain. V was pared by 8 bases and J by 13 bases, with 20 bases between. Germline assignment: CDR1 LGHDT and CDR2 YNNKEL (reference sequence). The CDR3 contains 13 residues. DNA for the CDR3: TGTGCCAGCGAGCCAGGCTGGTCTGAGGTGCTGTTTTTT. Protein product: CASEPGWSEVLFF.

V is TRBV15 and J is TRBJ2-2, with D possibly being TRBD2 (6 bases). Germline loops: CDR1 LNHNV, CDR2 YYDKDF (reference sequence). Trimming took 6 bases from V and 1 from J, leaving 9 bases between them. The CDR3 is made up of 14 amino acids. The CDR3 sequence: CATRAGRNTGELFF. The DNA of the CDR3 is TGTGCCACCAGGGCCGGGAGGAACACCGGGGAGCTGTTTTTT.

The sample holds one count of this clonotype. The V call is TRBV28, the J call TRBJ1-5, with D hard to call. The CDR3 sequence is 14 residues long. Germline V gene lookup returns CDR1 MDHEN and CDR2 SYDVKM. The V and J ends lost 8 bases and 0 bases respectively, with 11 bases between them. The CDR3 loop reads CASGALGSNQPQHF. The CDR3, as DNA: TGTGCCAGCGGCGCCCTAGGTAGCAATCAGCCCCAGCATTTT.

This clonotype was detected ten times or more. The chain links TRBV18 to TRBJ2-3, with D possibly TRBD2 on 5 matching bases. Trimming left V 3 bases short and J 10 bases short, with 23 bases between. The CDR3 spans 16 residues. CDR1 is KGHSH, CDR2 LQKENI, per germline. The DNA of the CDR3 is TGTGCCAGCTCACCGGAGGTGTCAGGCAGAGGCGATTCGCAGTATTTT. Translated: CASSPEVSGRGDSQYF. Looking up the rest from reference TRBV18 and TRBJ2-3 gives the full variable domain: NAGVMQNPRHLVRRRGQEARLRCSPMKGHSHVYWYRQLPEEGLKFMVYLQKENIIDESGMPKERFSAEFPKEGPSILRIQQVVRGDSAAYFCASSPEVSGRGDSQYFGPGTRLTVL.

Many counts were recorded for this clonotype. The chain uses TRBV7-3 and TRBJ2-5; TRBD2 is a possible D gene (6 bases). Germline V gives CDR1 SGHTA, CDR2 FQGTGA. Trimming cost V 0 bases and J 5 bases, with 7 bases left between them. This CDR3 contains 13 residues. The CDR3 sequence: CASSLTRGETQYF. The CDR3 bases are TGTGCCAGCAGCTTAACGCGGGGTGAGACCCAGTACTTC.

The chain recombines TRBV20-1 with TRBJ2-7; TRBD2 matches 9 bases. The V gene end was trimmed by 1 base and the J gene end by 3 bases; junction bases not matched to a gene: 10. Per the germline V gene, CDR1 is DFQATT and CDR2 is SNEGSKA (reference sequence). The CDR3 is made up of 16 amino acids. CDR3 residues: CSARVAGVRSGYEQYF. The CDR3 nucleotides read TGCAGTGCTAGAGTAGCGGGAGTAAGATCAGGCTACGAGCAGTACTTC.

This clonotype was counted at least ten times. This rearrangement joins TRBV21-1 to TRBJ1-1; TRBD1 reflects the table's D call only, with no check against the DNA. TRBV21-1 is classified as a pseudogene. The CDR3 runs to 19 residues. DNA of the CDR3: TGTGCCAGCAGCAAACCGGGACAGCTAACATGGGCGGGAAAGACTGAAGCTTTCTTT. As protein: CASSKPGQLTWAGKTEAFF.

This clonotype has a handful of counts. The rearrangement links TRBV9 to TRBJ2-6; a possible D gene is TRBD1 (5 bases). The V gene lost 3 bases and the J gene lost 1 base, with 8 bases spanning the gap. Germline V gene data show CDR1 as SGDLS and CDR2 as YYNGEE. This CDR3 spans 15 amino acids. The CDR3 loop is CASSARESGANVLTF. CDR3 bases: TGTGCCAGCAGCGCCAGGGAATCTGGGGCCAACGTCCTGACTTTC. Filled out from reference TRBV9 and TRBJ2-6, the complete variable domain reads DSGVTQTPKHLITATGQRVTLRCSPRSGDLSVYWYQQSLDQGLQFLIQYYNGEERAKGNILERFSAQQFPDLHSELNLSSLELGDSALYFCASSARESGANVLTFGAGSRLTVL.

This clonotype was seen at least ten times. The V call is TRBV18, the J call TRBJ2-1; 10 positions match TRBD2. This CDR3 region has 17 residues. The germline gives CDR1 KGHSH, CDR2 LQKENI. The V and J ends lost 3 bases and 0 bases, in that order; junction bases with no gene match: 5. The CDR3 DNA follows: TGTGCCAGCTCACCGTGGACTAGCGGAAGCTCCTACAATGAGCAGTTCTTC. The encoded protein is CASSPWTSGSSYNEQFF.

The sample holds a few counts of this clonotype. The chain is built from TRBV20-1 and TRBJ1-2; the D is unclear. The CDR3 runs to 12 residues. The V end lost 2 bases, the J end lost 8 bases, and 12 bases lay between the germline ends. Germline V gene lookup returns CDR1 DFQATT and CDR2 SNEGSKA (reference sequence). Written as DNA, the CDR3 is TGCAGTGCTAGATTCACGACGGGCGGCTACACCTTC. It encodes CSARFTTGGYTF.

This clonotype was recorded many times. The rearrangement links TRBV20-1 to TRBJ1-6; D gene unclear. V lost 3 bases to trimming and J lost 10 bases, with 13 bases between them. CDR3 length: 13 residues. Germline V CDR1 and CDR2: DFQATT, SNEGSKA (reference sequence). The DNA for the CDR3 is TGCAGTGCTAGTGAACTGCCGGGGTCACCCCTCCACTTT. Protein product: CSASELPGSPLHF.

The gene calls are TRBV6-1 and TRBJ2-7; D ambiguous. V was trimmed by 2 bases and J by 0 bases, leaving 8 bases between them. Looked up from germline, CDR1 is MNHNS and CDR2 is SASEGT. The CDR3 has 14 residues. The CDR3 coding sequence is TGTGCCAGCAGTGAACTGGCGAGCTCCTACGAGCAGTACGTC. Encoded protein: CASSELASSYEQYV.

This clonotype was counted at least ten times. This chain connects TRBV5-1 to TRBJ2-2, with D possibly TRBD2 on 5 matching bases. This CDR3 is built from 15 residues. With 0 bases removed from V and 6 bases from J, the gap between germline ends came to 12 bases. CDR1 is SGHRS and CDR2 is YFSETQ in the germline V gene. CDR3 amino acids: CASSLGSSKAGELFF. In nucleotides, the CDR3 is TGCGCCAGCAGCTTGGGGTCTAGCAAGGCCGGGGAGCTGTTTTTT.